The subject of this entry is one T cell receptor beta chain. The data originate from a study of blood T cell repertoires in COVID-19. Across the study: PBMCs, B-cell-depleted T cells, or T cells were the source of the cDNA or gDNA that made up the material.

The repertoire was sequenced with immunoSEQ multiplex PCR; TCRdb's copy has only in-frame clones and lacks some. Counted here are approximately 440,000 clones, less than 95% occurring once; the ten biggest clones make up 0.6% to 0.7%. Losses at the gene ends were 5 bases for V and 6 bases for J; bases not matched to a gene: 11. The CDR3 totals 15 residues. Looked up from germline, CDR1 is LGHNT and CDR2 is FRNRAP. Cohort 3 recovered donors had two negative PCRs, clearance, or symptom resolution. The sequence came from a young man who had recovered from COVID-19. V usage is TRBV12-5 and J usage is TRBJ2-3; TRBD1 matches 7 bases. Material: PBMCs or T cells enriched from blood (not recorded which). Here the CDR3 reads CASGKTGQHFDTQYF. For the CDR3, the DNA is TGTGCTAGTGGTAAAACGGGACAGCATTTTGATACGCAGTATTTT.